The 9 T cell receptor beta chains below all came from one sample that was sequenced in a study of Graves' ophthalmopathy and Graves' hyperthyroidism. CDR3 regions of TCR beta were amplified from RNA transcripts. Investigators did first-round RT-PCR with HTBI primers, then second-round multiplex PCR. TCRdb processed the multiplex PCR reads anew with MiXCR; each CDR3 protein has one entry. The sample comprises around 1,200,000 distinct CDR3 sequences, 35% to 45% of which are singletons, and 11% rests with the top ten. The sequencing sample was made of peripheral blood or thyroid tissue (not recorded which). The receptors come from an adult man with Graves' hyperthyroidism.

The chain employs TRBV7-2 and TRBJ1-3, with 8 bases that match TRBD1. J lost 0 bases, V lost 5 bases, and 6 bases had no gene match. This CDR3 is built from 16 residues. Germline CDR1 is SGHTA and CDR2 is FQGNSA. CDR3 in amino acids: CASSRQGLLSGNTIYF. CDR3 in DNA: TGTGCCAGCAGCAGACAGGGGCTCCTCTCTGGAAACACCATATATTTT.

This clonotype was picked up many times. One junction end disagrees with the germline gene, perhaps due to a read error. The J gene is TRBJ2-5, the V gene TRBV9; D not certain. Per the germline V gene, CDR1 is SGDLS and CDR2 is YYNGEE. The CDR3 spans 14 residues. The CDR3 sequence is CASSVAGHQETQYF. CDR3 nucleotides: TGCGCCAGCAGTGTGGCAGGACACCAAGAGACCCAGTACTTC.

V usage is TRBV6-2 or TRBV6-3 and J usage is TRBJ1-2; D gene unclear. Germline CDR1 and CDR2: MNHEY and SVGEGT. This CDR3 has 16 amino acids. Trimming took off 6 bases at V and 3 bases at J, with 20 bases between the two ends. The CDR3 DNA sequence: TGTGCCAGCAGGAACGAGGGTAGCAGAAGGTACTATGGCTACACCTTC. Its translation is CASRNEGSRRYYGYTF.

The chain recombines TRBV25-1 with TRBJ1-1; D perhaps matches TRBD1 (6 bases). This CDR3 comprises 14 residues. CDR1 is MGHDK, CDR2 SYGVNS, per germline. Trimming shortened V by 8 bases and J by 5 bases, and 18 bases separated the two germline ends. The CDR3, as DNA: TGTGCCAGCCGAAATGTCAGGGGATTGACTGAAGCTTTCTTT. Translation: CASRNVRGLTEAFF.

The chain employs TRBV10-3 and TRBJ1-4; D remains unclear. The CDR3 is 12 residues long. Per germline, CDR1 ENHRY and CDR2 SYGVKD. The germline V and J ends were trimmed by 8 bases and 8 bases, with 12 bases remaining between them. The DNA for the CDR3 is TGTGCCATCGCCCCCCTAGGGGAAAAACTGTTTTTT. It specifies CAIAPLGEKLFF.

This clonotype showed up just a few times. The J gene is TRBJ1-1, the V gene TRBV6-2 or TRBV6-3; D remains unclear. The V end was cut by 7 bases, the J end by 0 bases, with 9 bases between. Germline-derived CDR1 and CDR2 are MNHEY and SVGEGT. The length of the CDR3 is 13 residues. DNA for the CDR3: TGTGCCAGCAAGAGAACAGTGAACACTGAAGCTTTCTTT. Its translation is CASKRTVNTEAFF.

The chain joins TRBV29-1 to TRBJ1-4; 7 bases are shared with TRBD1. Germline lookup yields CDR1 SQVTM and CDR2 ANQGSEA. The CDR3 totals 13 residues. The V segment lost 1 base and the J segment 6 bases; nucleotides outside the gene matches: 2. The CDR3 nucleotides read TGCAGCGTTGAAGTAGGGACAGATGAAAAACTGTTTTTT. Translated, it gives CSVEVGTDEKLFF.

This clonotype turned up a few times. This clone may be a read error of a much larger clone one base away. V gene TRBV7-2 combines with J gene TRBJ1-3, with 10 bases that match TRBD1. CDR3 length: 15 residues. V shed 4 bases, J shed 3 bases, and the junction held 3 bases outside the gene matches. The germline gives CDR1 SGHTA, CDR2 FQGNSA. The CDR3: CASSSDRGGGNTIYF. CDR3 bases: TGTGCCAGCAGCTCGGACAGGGGGGGTGGAAACACCATATATTTT.

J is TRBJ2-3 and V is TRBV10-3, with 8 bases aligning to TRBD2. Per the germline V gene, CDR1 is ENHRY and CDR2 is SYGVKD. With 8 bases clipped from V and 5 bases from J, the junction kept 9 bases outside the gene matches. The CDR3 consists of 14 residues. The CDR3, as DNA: TGTGCCATCGCCGGGACTAGTTCTTTAGATACGCAGTATTTT. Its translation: CAIAGTSSLDTQYF.